This T cell receptor (beta chain) comes out of a study of CD8+ T cells in alopecia areata. This clone was seen only a few times. Its matching antigen is unknown. The CDR3 covers 15 residues. Germline assignment: CDR1 SGHTA and CDR2 FQGNSA. The V gene end was trimmed by 3 bases and the J gene end by 2 bases; junction bases not matched to a gene: 2. Whole-study results and caveats: Possibly as an HLA-related effect, TCR sharing across patients appeared less clear than in mice. Scalp sample sequencing also detects resident alphabeta T cells of normal skin.

Following extraction, RNA underwent reverse transcription to cDNA, which served as the sequencing template. The method was immunoSEQ multiplex PCR; TCRdb's version includes in-frame clones alone and lacks a portion of them. The sample includes approximately 11,000 clones, 57% seen only once; the top ten take 11% to 15%. Individuals with alopecia areata gave both lesional scalp punch biopsies and peripheral blood for collection. The chain recombines TRBV7-2 with TRBJ2-1; 9 bases line up with TRBD2. The sample comprised skin. This receptor was taken from a human donor with alopecia areata. CDR3 DNA: TGTGCCAGCAGCTTCGCTAGCGGGGCCTACAATGAGCAGTTCTTC. Translation: CASSFASGAYNEQFF. Full variable domain (remainder filled in from reference TRBV7-2 and TRBJ2-1): GAGVSQSPSNKVTEKGKDVELRCDPISGHTALYWYRQSLGQGLEFLIYFQGNSAPDKSGLPSDRFSAERTGGSVSTLTIQRTQQEDSAVYLCASSFASGAYNEQFFGPGTRLTVL.